The 32 T cell receptor beta chains below were found in one sample sequenced in a study of blood T cell repertoires in COVID-19. The assay was immunoSEQ multiplex PCR, and TCRdb's table has in-frame clones only and misses some. Of over 250,000 clones in the sample, 75% to 90% were seen once. Sequences were obtained from peripheral blood. The receptors were sampled from a woman aged 50 to 60 with COVID-19, enrolled during active disease.

The chain recombines TRBV4-3 with TRBJ1-3; D is unclear. V was trimmed by 0 bases and J by 1 base, leaving 7 bases between them. Per germline, CDR1 LGHNA and CDR2 YSLEER. The CDR3 sequence is 15 residues long. CDR3 sequence reads: CASSQDELSGNTIYF. CDR3 DNA sequence: TGCGCCAGCAGCCAAGATGAGCTTTCTGGAAACACCATATATTTT.

The rearrangement links TRBV5-1 to TRBJ1-2; D is unresolved. Germline V gene sequence: CDR1 SGHRS, CDR2 YFSETQ. This CDR3 is built from 13 residues. Trimming left V 0 bases short and J 5 bases short, with 8 bases between. CDR3 sequence: CASSLGHEYGYTF. The CDR3 DNA reads TGCGCCAGCAGCTTGGGACATGAGTATGGCTACACCTTC.

V gene TRBV7-3 combines with J gene TRBJ2-3; 7 bases line up with TRBD2. The CDR3 extends over 16 amino acids. Germline values: CDR1 SGHTA, CDR2 FQGTGA. Trimming at V came to 1 base and at J to 1 base, leaving 5 bases not matched to a gene. CDR3 DNA sequence: TGTGCCAGCAGCTTAAAGGGGACTACCGGCACAGATACGCAGTATTTT. Translated: CASSLKGTTGTDTQYF. The full variable domain, in which reference TRBV7-3 and TRBJ2-3 provide the parts outside the CDR3, is GAGVSQTPSNKVTEKGKYVELRCDPISGHTALYWYRQSLGQGPEFLIYFQGTGAADDSGLPNDRFFAVRPEGSVSTLKIQRTERGDSAVYLCASSLKGTTGTDTQYFGPGTRLTVL.

CDR3 bases: TGTGCCAGCAGCACTGAGGACAGGGGGCGTCTTGGTAACACTGAAGCTTTCTTT. This gives the protein CASSTEDRGRLGNTEAFF. This chain connects TRBV13 to TRBJ1-1, with 11 nucleotides matching TRBD1. V was pared by 5 bases and J by 2 bases, with 13 bases of the junction left unmatched. Germline CDR1 is PRHDT and CDR2 is FYEKMQ (reference sequence). The CDR3 sequence is 18 residues long.

CDR3: CASSQGLAGTDTQYF. CDR3 DNA sequence: TGTGCCAGCAGCCAGGGACTAGCGGGCACAGATACGCAGTATTTT. The rearrangement uses TRBV7-9 and TRBJ2-3; 11 nucleotides agree with TRBD2. Germline V gene lookup returns CDR1 SEHNR and CDR2 FQNEAQ (reference sequence). Trimming cost V 5 bases and J 1 base; bases outside gene matches: 2. The CDR3 has 15 residues.

The V call is TRBV21-1, the J call TRBJ1-4. TRBV21-1 is a pseudogene locus. The CDR3 contains 14 residues. CDR3 sequence (DNA): TGTGCCAGCAGCAAAGAGGAGGTAAGGGAAAAACTGTTTTTT. Amino acid sequence: CASSKEEVREKLFF.

The CDR3 loop is CASSWQGAVGGYTF. Here the CDR3 DNA reads TGTGCCAGCAGTTGGCAGGGGGCAGTGGGTGGCTACACCTTC. The chain is built from TRBV27 and TRBJ1-2, with 8 nucleotides matching TRBD1. V dropped 4 bases and J dropped 7; count of bases not matched to a gene: 8. CDR3 length equals 14 residues. Germline CDR1 reads MNHEY; CDR2 reads SMNVEV (reference sequence).

V gene TRBV24-1 combines with J gene TRBJ1-1, with TRBD1 as a possible D gene (6 bases). V lost 0 bases, J lost 0 bases, and 7 bases lay in between. The CDR3 contains 15 residues. Per the germline V gene, CDR1 is KGHDR and CDR2 is SFDVKD. The CDR3 nucleotides read TGTGCCACCAGTGATTTGACAGGGTTGAACACTGAAGCTTTCTTT. Translated, it gives CATSDLTGLNTEAFF.

In this sample, this clone turned up once. The chain recombines TRBV28 with TRBJ1-2; 10 bases line up with TRBD1. The CDR3 sequence is 16 residues long. The junction had 15 bases not matched to a gene; V was cut back by 6 bases and J by 8 bases. CDR1 MDHEN and CDR2 SYDVKM come from the germline V gene. DNA for the CDR3: TGTGCCAGCAGGACCATCCTCTCCGGGACAGGGGAAGGCTACACCTTC. Translation: CASRTILSGTGEGYTF.

The genes are TRBV5-3 and TRBJ2-5, with D perhaps matching TRBD2 (5 bases). TRBV5-3 falls under the ORF class, with uncertain function. V dropped 0 bases and J dropped 4 bases, with 13 bases sitting between them. There are 15 residues in the CDR3. CDR3 DNA sequence: TGTGCCAGAAGCTTGGTTGTCCGGGGAATAGAGACCCAGTACTTC. Protein sequence: CARSLVVRGIETQYF.

The J gene is TRBJ1-1, the V gene TRBV11-2; D possibly corresponds to TRBD1 (5 bases). CDR1 SGHAT and CDR2 FQNNGV come from the germline V gene. The germline V and J ends were trimmed by 5 bases and 5 bases, with 12 bases remaining between them. CDR3 size: 13 residues. The CDR3 DNA reads as TGTGCCAGCAGCGCTAAGGGGTTTACTGAAGCTTTCTTT. This gives the protein CASSAKGFTEAFF.

This rearrangement joins TRBV2 to TRBJ2-2; 7 bases align to TRBD1. CDR1 is SNHLY and CDR2 is FYNNEI in the germline V gene. V lost 6 bases and J lost 2; bases outside the gene matches: 3. The CDR3 sequence is 14 residues long. CDR3 sequence reads: CASRGQVNTGELFF. The CDR3 coding sequence is TGTGCCAGCAGAGGACAGGTCAACACCGGGGAGCTGTTTTTT.

In this sample, this clone turned up a few times. V usage is TRBV7-9 and J usage is TRBJ1-1; D is unclear. V was cut by 0 bases and J by 11 bases, with 13 bases left in between. Per the germline V gene, CDR1 is SEHNR and CDR2 is FQNEAQ (reference sequence). The CDR3 covers 13 residues. CDR3 sequence: CASSLATGDEAFF. CDR3 coding DNA: TGTGCCAGCAGCTTAGCCACCGGGGATGAGGCTTTCTTT.

The rearrangement uses TRBV24-1 and TRBJ2-2; tentatively, D is TRBD2 (5 bases). V lost 5 bases and J lost 0, with 6 bases in between. The CDR3 loop spans 14 amino acids. CDR1 and CDR2 (germline): KGHDR, SFDVKD. CDR3 sequence: CATSGESNTGELFF. As DNA, the CDR3 is TGTGCCACCAGTGGGGAGTCGAACACCGGGGAGCTGTTTTTT.

The CDR3 protein is CASSGTGGETINYGYTF. The CDR3 bases are TGTGCCAGCAGCGGGACAGGGGGCGAGACCATTAACTATGGCTACACCTTC. J is TRBJ1-2 and V is TRBV25-1; 12 nucleotides match TRBD1. Germline V CDR1 and CDR2: MGHDK, SYGVNS. The CDR3 covers 17 residues. The V and J ends lost 6 bases and 1 base, in that order; junction bases with no gene match: 9.

The chain is built from TRBV7-2 and TRBJ1-1; D is uncertain. Germline loops: CDR1 SGHTA, CDR2 FQGNSA. The CDR3 runs 14 residues. V was trimmed by 4 bases and J by 1 base, leaving 10 bases between them. CDR3 coding DNA: TGTGCCAGCAGCTCCCTTTACTCGAACACTGAAGCTTTCTTT. Protein sequence: CASSSLYSNTEAFF.

The chain carries TRBV11-2 and TRBJ2-7, with TRBD1 matching 8 bases. Trimming cost V 7 bases and J 4 bases; bases outside gene matches: 15. Germline V gene sequence: CDR1 SGHAT, CDR2 FQNNGV. The CDR3 loop spans 16 amino acids. The CDR3 DNA reads as TGTGCCAGCAACCCACCAGGTAGACAGGGGAGGTACGAGCAGTACTTC. This translates into CASNPPGRQGRYEQYF.

The chain has TRBV11-2 and TRBJ1-1; 7 nucleotides agree with TRBD1. Germline V CDR1 and CDR2: SGHAT, FQNNGV. V dropped 8 bases and J dropped 5; count of bases not matched to a gene: 5. CDR3 length: 12 amino acids. CDR3 amino acids: CASQTRGTEAFF. In DNA, the CDR3 is TGTGCCAGCCAAACCAGGGGGACTGAAGCTTTCTTT.

The J gene is TRBJ2-2, the V gene TRBV5-1; 7 nucleotides align to TRBD2. This CDR3 is 14 amino acids long. In germline, CDR1 is SGHRS, CDR2 YFSETQ. Trimming cost V 5 bases and J 4 bases; bases outside gene matches: 5. The CDR3 here is CASSLAAATGELFF. CDR3 DNA sequence: TGCGCCAGCAGTCTAGCGGCAGCCACCGGGGAGCTGTTTTTT. The full variable domain, in which reference TRBV5-1 and TRBJ2-2 provide the parts outside the CDR3, is KAGVTQTPRYLIKTRGQQVTLSCSPISGHRSVSWYQQTPGQGLQFLFEYFSETQRNKGNFPGRFSGRQFSNSRSEMNVSTLELGDSALYLCASSLAAATGELFFGEGSRLTVL.

V and J are TRBV19 and TRBJ1-1; D remains unclear. Germline V gene data show CDR1 as LNHDA and CDR2 as SQIVND (reference sequence). The CDR3 runs 14 residues. V was clipped by 4 bases and J by 0 bases, with 9 bases between them. The CDR3 DNA is TGTGCCAGTAGTACAGCGAGGGTGAACACTGAAGCTTTCTTT. This translates into CASSTARVNTEAFF.

The V call is TRBV7-9, the J call TRBJ1-2, with 8 bases matching TRBD1. Germline CDR1 is SEHNR and CDR2 is FQNEAQ (reference sequence). The CDR3 consists of 14 residues. The ends lost 5 bases at V and 2 bases at J; junction bases unmatched: 4. CDR3 amino acids: CASSTGQGNYGYTF. Here the CDR3 DNA reads TGTGCCAGCAGCACAGGACAGGGAAACTATGGCTACACCTTC.

The DNA for the CDR3 is TGTGCCAGCAGTTACCTCGAGGTTTTGGAGCAGTTCTTC. It is translated as CASSYLEVLEQFF. V and J are TRBV6-5 and TRBJ2-1; no firm D call. V lost 2 bases to trimming and J lost 10 bases, with 12 bases between them. The CDR3 loop spans 13 amino acids. Germline V CDR1 and CDR2: MNHEY, SVGAGI.

V usage is TRBV6-5 and J usage is TRBJ2-3; D is ambiguous. CDR3 size: 12 residues. V lost 7 bases, J lost 7 bases, and 12 bases lay in between. Looked up from germline, CDR1 is MNHEY and CDR2 is SVGAGI. The CDR3 sequence: CASIEGEYTQYF. CDR3 nucleotides: TGTGCCAGCATCGAAGGAGAGTATACGCAGTATTTT.

This clone has only one observation. V is TRBV6-5 and J is TRBJ1-1; 10 bases are shared with TRBD1. V dropped 6 bases and J dropped 4; count of bases not matched to a gene: 5. Germline V gene sequence: CDR1 MNHEY, CDR2 SVGAGI. The CDR3 sequence is 14 residues long. The CDR3 nucleotides read TGTGCCAGCAGGCCGGGACAGGGGCCCACTGAAGCTTTCTTT. This translates into CASRPGQGPTEAFF.

The chain combines TRBV7-2 with TRBJ1-5; 9 positions agree with TRBD1. The V segment lost 3 bases and the J segment 3 bases; nucleotides outside the gene matches: 12. The CDR3 totals 18 residues. Germline CDR1 is SGHTA and CDR2 is FQGNSA. In DNA, the CDR3 is TGTGCCAGCAGCTTTGCCGGGACAGGGACTATCTTCAATCAGCCCCAGCATTTT. Protein: CASSFAGTGTIFNQPQHF.

The V and J genes are TRBV14 and TRBJ1-4; D possibly corresponds to TRBD1 (6 bases). The V end was cut by 4 bases, the J end by 4 bases, with 7 bases between. CDR1 and CDR2 from the germline V gene are SGHDN and FVKESK. This CDR3 comprises 13 residues. CDR3 nucleotides: TGTGCCAGCAGCCGGGGGCTTAATGAAAAACTGTTTTTT. It encodes CASSRGLNEKLFF.

The genes are TRBV19 and TRBJ2-2; D gene unclear. Trimming removed 6 bases at V and 1 base at J, with 9 bases between. CDR1 LNHDA and CDR2 SQIVND come from the germline V gene (reference sequence). This CDR3 contains 14 residues. In DNA, the CDR3 is TGTGCCAGTAGGTATAACAAGAACACCGGGGAGCTGTTTTTT. Translation: CASRYNKNTGELFF.

The chain has TRBV4-1 and TRBJ2-1; 10 positions match TRBD1. The CDR3 length is 19 residues. J was trimmed by 5 bases and V by 0 bases; bases with no gene match: 13. Germline assignment: CDR1 MGHRA and CDR2 YSYEKL. CDR3 sequence reads: CASSQDLVDRGRKDNEQFF. CDR3 nucleotide sequence: TGCGCCAGCAGCCAAGATTTGGTAGACAGGGGGCGCAAAGACAATGAGCAGTTCTTC.

This clone was picked up a small number of times. The chain couples TRBV9 to TRBJ2-1, with 12 bases that match TRBD2. V lost 3 bases, J lost 5 bases, and 6 bases stayed unmatched. The CDR3 is made up of 16 amino acids. Germline loops: CDR1 SGDLS, CDR2 YYNGEE. The CDR3 DNA reads as TGTGCCAGCAGCGGAGCGACTAGCGGGAGCCACAATGAGCAGTTCTTC. Translation: CASSGATSGSHNEQFF.

This rearrangement joins TRBV5-1 to TRBJ1-5; the D gene is possibly TRBD1 (6 bases). This CDR3 spans 14 amino acids. The V end was cut by 4 bases, the J end by 5 bases, with 13 bases between. From germline, CDR1 is SGHRS and CDR2 YFSETQ. The CDR3 nucleotides read TGCGCCAGCAGCCCAATAGGGGGTTATCAGCCCCAGCATTTT. Amino acids: CASSPIGGYQPQHF.

The V call is TRBV4-2, the J call TRBJ2-1; D perhaps matches TRBD1 (5 bases). The V gene lost 0 bases and the J gene lost 9 bases, with 18 bases spanning the gap. This CDR3 has 16 residues. The germline V gene has CDR1 LGHNA and CDR2 YNFKEQ. CDR3 sequence (DNA): TGTGCCAGCAGCCAAGAAGCTCGAGCAAGGGGTGGTGAGCAGTTCTTC. Protein: CASSQEARARGGEQFF.

The V and J genes are TRBV4-2 and TRBJ2-5, with TRBD2 as a possible D gene (6 bases). Looked up from germline, CDR1 is LGHNA and CDR2 is YNFKEQ. V was trimmed by 2 bases and J by 3 bases, leaving 16 bases between them. This CDR3 comprises 16 residues. The CDR3 region is CASSQFLGLSEETQYF. CDR3 coding DNA: TGTGCCAGCAGCCAATTCCTGGGACTTTCGGAAGAGACCCAGTACTTC.